This T cell receptor (beta chain) was sequenced during a study of beta chain features in type 1 diabetes. The table lists this clone with a count of one. The antigen remains unidentified. Sort purity for all populations was recorded as exceeding 98%. Expressed TCRB transcripts were sequenced because the entire RNA isolate underwent reverse transcription. Clones were read by immunoSEQ multiplex PCR, and TCRdb kept only the in-frame ones, dropping some. The sample shows approximately 20,000 clones, less than 75% of them seen only once. Study-wide findings and caveats: Diminished insertions and augmented deletions at VDJ junctions characterized type 1 diabetes patients. All four CD4+ subsets from Type 1 diabetes patients carried moderately but significantly shorter TCRB CDR3s. The question of HLA type influencing TCRB rearrangement was one that remained unresolved here.

The length of the CDR3 is 15 residues. The germline CDR1 and CDR2 sequences are SGHRS and YFSETQ. With V trimmed by 5 bases and J by 9 bases, 13 bases remained unmatched. This TCR came from a young man with type 1 diabetes. V and J are TRBV5-1 and TRBJ2-1, with 8 bases fitting TRBD1. Sample: stem cell memory CD4+ T cells from blood. CDR3 sequence reads: CASSNQQGDIGEQFF. The CDR3 DNA sequence: TGCGCCAGCAGTAACCAACAGGGGGATATCGGTGAGCAGTTCTTC.